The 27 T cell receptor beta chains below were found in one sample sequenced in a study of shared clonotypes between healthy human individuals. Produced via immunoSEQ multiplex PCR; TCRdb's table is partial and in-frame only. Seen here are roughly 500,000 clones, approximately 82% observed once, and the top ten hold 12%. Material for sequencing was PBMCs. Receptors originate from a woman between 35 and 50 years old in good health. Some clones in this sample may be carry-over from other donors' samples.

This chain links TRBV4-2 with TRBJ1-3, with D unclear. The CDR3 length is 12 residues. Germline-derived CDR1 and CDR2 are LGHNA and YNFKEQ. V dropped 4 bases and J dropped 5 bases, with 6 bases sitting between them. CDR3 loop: CASSPRRNTIYF. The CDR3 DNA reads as TGTGCCAGCAGCCCGAGGCGAAACACCATATATTTT.

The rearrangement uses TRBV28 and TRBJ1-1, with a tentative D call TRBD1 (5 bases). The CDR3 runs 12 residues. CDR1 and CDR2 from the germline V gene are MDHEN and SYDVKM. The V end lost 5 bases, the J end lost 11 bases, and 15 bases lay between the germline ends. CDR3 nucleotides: TGTGCCAGCAGTCCCGTGGGGGTAGTTGCTTTCTTT. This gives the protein CASSPVGVVAFF.

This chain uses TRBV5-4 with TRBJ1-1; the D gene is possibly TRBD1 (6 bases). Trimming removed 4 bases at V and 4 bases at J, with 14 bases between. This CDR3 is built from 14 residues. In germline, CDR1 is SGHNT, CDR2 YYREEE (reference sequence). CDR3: CASSQRTGSTEAFF. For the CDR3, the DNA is TGTGCCAGCAGCCAGAGAACAGGGAGCACTGAAGCTTTCTTT.

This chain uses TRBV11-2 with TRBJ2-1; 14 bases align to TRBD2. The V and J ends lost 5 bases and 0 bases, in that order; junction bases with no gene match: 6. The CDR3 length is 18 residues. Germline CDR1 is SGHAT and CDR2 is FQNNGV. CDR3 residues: CASSAGLAGESSYNEQFF. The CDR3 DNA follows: TGTGCCAGCAGCGCGGGACTAGCGGGAGAGAGCTCCTACAATGAGCAGTTCTTC.

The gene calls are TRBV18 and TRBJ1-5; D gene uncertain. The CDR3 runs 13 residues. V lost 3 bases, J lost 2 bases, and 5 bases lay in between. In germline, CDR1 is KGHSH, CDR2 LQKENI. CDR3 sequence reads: CASSPAGNQPQHF. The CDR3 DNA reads TGTGCCAGCTCACCTGCGGGCAATCAGCCCCAGCATTTT.

The CDR3 nucleotides are TGCGCCAGCAGCTTGGCCCTAGGGGACATTCAGTACTTC. It encodes CASSLALGDIQYF. The chain combines TRBV5-1 with TRBJ2-4; D is perhaps TRBD1 (5 bases). V lost 0 bases and J lost 8, with 9 bases in between. The length of the CDR3 is 13 residues. Per germline, CDR1 SGHRS and CDR2 YFSETQ.

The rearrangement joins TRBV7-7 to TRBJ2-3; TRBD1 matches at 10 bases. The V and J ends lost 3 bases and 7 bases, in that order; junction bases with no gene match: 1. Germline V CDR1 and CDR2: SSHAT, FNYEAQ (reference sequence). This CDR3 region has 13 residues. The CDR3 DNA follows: TGTGCCAGCAGCTTGGACAGGGGGAATACGCAGTATTTT. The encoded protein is CASSLDRGNTQYF. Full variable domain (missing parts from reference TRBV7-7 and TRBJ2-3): GAGVSQSPRYKVTKRGQDVTLRCDPISSHATLYWYQQALGQGPEFLTYFNYEAQPDKSGLPSDRFSAERPEGSISTLTIQRTEQRDSAMYRCASSLDRGNTQYFGPGTRLTVL.

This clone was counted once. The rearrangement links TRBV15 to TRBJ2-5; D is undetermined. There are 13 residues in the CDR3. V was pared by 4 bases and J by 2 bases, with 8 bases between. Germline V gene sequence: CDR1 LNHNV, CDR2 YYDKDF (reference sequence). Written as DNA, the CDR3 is TGTGCCACCAGCACACCGGGTCAAGAGACCCAGTACTTC. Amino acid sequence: CATSTPGQETQYF.

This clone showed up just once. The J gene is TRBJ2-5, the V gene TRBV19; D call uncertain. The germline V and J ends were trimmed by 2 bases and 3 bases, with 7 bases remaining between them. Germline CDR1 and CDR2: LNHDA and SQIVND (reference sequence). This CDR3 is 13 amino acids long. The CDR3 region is CASSIRQEETQYF. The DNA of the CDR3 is TGTGCCAGTAGTATACGGCAGGAAGAGACCCAGTACTTC.

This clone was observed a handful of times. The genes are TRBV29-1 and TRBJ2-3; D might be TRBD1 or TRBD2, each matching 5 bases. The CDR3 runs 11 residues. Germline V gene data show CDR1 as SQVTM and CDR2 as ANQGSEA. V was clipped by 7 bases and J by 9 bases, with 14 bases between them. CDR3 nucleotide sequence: TGCAGCGGTTCGGAGGACACAACGCAGTATTTT. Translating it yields CSGSEDTTQYF.

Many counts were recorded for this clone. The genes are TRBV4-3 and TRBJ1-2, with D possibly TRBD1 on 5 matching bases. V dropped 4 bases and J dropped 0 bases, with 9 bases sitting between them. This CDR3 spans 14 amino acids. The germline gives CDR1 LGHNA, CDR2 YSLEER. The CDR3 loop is CASSLTETNYGYTF. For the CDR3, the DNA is TGCGCCAGCAGCCTGACAGAAACTAACTATGGCTACACCTTC.

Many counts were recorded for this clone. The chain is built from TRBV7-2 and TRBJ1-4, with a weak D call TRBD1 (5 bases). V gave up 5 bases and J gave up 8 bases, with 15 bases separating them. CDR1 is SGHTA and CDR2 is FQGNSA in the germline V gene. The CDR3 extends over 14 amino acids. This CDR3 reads CASSDTLGDEKLFF. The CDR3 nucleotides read TGTGCCAGCAGCGATACTTTAGGGGACGAAAAACTGTTTTTT.

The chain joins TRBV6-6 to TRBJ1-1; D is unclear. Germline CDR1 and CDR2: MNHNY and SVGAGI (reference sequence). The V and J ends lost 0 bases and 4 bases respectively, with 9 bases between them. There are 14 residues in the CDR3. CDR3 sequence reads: CASSYSKGATEAFF. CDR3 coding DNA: TGTGCCAGCAGTTACTCTAAGGGAGCCACTGAAGCTTTCTTT.

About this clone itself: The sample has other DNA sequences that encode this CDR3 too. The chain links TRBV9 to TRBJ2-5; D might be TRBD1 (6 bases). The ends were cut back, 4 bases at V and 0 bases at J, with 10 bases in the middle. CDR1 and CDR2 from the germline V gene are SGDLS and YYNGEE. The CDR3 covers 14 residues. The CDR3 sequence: CASSFRDNQETQYF. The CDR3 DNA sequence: TGTGCCAGCAGCTTCCGGGACAACCAAGAGACCCAGTACTTC.

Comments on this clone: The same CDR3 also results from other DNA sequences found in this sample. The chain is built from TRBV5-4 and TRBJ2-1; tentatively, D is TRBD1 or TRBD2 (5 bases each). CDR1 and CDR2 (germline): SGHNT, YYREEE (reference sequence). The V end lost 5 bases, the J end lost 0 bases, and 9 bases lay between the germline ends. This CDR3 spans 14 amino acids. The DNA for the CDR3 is TGTGCCAGCAGTGGGACCAGCTCCTACAATGAGCAGTTCTTC. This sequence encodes CASSGTSSYNEQFF.

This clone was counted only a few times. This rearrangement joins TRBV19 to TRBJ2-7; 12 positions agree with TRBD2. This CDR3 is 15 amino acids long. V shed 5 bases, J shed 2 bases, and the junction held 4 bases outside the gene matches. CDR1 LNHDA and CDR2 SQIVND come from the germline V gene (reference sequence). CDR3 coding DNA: TGTGCCAGTAGTTCCCGGACTAGCGGGACCTACGAGCAGTACTTC. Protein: CASSSRTSGTYEQYF.

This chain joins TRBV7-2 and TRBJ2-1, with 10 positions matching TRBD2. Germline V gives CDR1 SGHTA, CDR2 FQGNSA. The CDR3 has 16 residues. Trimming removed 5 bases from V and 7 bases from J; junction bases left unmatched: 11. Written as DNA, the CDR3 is TGTGCCAGCAGCCGAGCGGGAGGGCTCTTTGTGAATGAGCAGTTCTTC. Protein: CASSRAGGLFVNEQFF.

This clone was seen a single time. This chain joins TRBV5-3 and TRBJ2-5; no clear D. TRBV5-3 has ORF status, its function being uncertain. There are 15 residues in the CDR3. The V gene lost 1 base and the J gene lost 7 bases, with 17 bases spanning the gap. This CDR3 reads CARSLLSTPLWTQYF. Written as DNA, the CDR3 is TGTGCCAGAAGCTTGCTCTCGACCCCCCTGTGGACCCAGTACTTC.

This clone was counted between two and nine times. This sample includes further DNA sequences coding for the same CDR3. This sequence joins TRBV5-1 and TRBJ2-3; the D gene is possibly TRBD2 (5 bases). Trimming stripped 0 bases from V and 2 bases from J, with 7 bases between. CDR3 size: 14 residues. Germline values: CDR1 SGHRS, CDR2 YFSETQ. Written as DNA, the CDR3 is TGCGCCAGCAGCTTGGAGGACTCCACAGATACGCAGTATTTT. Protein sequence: CASSLEDSTDTQYF.

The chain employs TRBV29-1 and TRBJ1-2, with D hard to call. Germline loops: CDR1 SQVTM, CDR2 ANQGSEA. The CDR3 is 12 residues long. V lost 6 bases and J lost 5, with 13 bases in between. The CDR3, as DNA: TGCAGCGTAGTTACAGTCGCATATGGCTACACCTTC. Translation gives CSVVTVAYGYTF. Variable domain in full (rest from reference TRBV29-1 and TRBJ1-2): SAVISQKPSRDICQRGTSLTIQCQVDSQVTMMFWYRQQPGQSLTLIATANQGSEATYESGFVIDKFPISRPNLTFSTLTVSNMSPEDSSIYLCSVVTVAYGYTFGSGTRLTVV.

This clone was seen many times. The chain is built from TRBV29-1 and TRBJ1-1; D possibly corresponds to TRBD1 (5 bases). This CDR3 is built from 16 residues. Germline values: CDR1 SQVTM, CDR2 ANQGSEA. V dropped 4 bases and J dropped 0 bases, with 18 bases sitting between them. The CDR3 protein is CSVGGGDGGVNTEAFF. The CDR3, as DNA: TGCAGCGTTGGTGGAGGAGATGGGGGTGTGAACACTGAAGCTTTCTTT.

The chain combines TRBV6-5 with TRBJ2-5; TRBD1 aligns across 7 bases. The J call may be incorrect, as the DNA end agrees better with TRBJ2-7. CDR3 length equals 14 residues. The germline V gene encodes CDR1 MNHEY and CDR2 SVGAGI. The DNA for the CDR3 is TGTGCCAGCAAAGTAGCAGGGGGCTCCTACGAGCAGTACTTC. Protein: CASKVAGGSYEQYF.

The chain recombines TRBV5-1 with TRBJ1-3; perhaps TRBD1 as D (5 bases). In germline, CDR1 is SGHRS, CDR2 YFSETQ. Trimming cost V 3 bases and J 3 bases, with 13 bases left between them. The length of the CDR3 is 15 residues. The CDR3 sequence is CASSSTGGGGNTIYF. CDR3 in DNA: TGCGCCAGCAGCTCTACTGGGGGAGGTGGAAACACCATATATTTT.

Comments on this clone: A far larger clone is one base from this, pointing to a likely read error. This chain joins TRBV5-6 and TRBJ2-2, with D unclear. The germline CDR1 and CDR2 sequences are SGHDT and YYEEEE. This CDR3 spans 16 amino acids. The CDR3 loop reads CAGSLQAGNRSGELFF. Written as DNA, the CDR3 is TGTGCCGGCAGCTTGCAGGCAGGTAATAGGTCCGGGGAGCTGTTTTTT.

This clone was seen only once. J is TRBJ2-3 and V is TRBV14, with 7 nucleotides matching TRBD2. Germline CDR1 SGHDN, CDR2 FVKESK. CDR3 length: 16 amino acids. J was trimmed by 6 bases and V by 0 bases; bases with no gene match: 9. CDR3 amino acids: CASSQDEREASDTQYF. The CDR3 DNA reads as TGTGCCAGCAGCCAAGATGAACGGGAGGCTTCGGATACGCAGTATTTT.

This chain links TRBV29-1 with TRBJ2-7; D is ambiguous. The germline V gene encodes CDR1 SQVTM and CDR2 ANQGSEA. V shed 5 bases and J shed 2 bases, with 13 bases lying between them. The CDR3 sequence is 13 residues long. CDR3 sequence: CSVTPGEPYEQYF. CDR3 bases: TGCAGCGTTACTCCTGGAGAACCCTACGAGCAGTACTTC.

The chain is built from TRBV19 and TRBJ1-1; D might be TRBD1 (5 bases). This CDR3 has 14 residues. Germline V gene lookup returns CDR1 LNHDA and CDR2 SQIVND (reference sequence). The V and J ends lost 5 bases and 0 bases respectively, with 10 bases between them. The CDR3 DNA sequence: TGTGCCAGTAGTGCCGGGGGTGTGAACACTGAAGCTTTCTTT. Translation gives CASSAGGVNTEAFF.